This T cell receptor (beta chain) derives from a study of human T cells and chemical hapten exposure. For the study at large: Small pooled library volume differences mainly caused per-sample TCR yield variation.

The library put unique molecular identifiers onto individual cDNA molecules. TCRdb used MiXCR to reprocess the reads, holding one entry per CDR3 protein. The sample includes about 120,000 distinct CDR3 sequences, approximately 9% of them seen just once. General study findings and limits: The number of TCRs over 1 in 1000 frequency stayed unchanged after DPC.

The study extracted total RNA from unfractionated whole blood. The CDR3 is made up of 13 amino acids. The germline V and J ends were trimmed by 4 bases and 2 bases, with 9 bases remaining between them. Germline lookup yields CDR1 SQVTM and CDR2 ANQGSEA. The table lists this clonotype with many counts. No antigen is known for it. V gene TRBV29-1 combines with J gene TRBJ1-5, with TRBD1 as a possible D gene (5 bases). The clonotype was recovered from a human donor in good health. Some clones in this sample may be carry-over from other donors' samples. The sequencing input was whole blood. The DNA for the CDR3 is TGCAGCGTTGCGGGGGATGGCAATCAGCCCCAGCATTTT. Translated: CSVAGDGNQPQHF.